The 17 T cell receptor beta chains below were found in one sample sequenced in a study of T cells in Graves' hyperthyroidism and ophthalmopathy (dated by TCRdb to 2018 to 2020). Library preparation was by multiplex PCR. Sequenced using an Illumina HiSeq 2000. TCR beta CDR3 regions were amplified from RNA transcripts. The TCR CDR3 was subjected to a first round of RT-PCR using the HTBI primer set and the Qiagen OneStep RT-PCR kit. TCRdb applied fastp at Q25 and MiXCR to the public reads, then kept only in-frame beta chains. A single entry per CDR3 protein holds the most common genes and DNA from its merged rows. Within this sample are approximately 530,000 distinct CDR3 sequences, with 15% to 20% of them counted one time only. The top ten constitute less than 55% of the sample. Specimen: blood. The receptors were gathered from a man aged 40-49 years with Graves' ophthalmopathy.

This clonotype was detected many times. This chain uses TRBV30 with TRBJ1-4, with 7 nucleotides matching TRBD1. CDR1 and CDR2 (germline): GTSNPN, SVGIG (reference sequence). V lost 0 bases and J lost 7; bases outside the gene matches: 5. The CDR3 is made up of 14 amino acids. The CDR3 coding sequence is TGTGCCTGGAGTGTACAGGGGTACCGTGAAAAACTGTTTTTT. Its translation is CAWSVQGYREKLFF.

Many counts were recorded for this clonotype. The chain is built from TRBV2 and TRBJ2-3; the D is unclear. V shed 6 bases and J shed 2 bases, with 12 bases lying between them. The CDR3 runs to 14 residues. In germline, CDR1 is SNHLY, CDR2 FYNNEI. CDR3 DNA sequence: TGTGCCAGCAGGGCCGGACCTCCCACAGATACGCAGTATTTT. Its translation is CASRAGPPTDTQYF. Full variable domain (missing parts from reference TRBV2 and TRBJ2-3): EPEVTQTPSHQVTQMGQEVILRCVPISNHLYFYWYRQILGQKVEFLVSFYNNEISEKSEIFDDQFSVERPDGSNFTLKIRSTKLEDSAMYFCASRAGPPTDTQYFGPGTRLTVL.

This clonotype has ten or more counts. The V and J genes are TRBV30 and TRBJ1-6, with D perhaps matching TRBD1 (5 bases). The CDR3 extends over 12 amino acids. V was cut by 1 base and J by 10 bases, with 8 bases left in between. From germline, CDR1 is GTSNPN and CDR2 SVGIG (reference sequence). The CDR3 spells CAWSGTISPLHF. CDR3 bases: TGTGCCTGGAGTGGGACAATCTCACCCCTCCACTTT.

This CDR3 is CSVDRGLTGELFF. The CDR3 DNA sequence: TGCAGCGTTGACAGGGGGTTGACCGGGGAGCTGTTTTTT. The J gene is TRBJ2-2, the V gene TRBV29-1; 7 positions agree with TRBD1. Germline V gene sequence: CDR1 SQVTM, CDR2 ANQGSEA. CDR3 length: 13 residues. The J segment lost 5 bases and the V segment lost 3 bases, leaving 3 bases of the junction unmatched.

This clonotype came up a few times. This chain connects TRBV6-2 or TRBV6-3 to TRBJ2-1, with 8 bases aligning to TRBD2. Germline values: CDR1 MNHEY, CDR2 SVGEGT. Germline trimming cut 0 bases from V and 2 bases from J; bases unmatched to any gene: 3. This CDR3 contains 16 residues. CDR3 coding DNA: TGTGCCAGCAGTTACTCGGCGGGACTAGCCTACAATGAGCAGTTCTTC. Translated, it gives CASSYSAGLAYNEQFF.

The chain has TRBV6-2 or TRBV6-3 and TRBJ2-7; D is perhaps TRBD2 (6 bases). CDR3 length: 15 residues. CDR1 MNHEY and CDR2 SVGEGT come from the germline V gene. The ends were cut back, 1 base at V and 0 bases at J, with 10 bases in the middle. The DNA for the CDR3 is TGTGCCAGCAGTTACTTTAGCGGAGACTCCTACGAGCAGTACTTC. Protein sequence: CASSYFSGDSYEQYF.

This clonotype was observed at least ten times. J is TRBJ2-1 and V is TRBV10-3; D might be TRBD1 (5 bases). The CDR3 loop spans 14 amino acids. CDR1 ENHRY and CDR2 SYGVKD come from the germline V gene. Trimming stripped 3 bases from V and 6 bases from J, with 12 bases between. CDR3 DNA sequence: TGTGCCATCAGTGACAGGGTTAGGCGCAATGAGCAGTTCTTC. This codes for CAISDRVRRNEQFF.

This clonotype was seen only once. The rearrangement uses TRBV19 and TRBJ2-7; 12 bases are shared with TRBD2. Germline trimming cut 3 bases from V and 6 bases from J; bases unmatched to any gene: 12. The V gene's germline CDR1 is LNHDA and CDR2 SQIVND (reference sequence). This CDR3 contains 17 residues. The CDR3 coding sequence is TGTGCCAGTAGTATCCGCGGACTAGCGGGGAATTTCGGCGAGCAGTACTTC. The encoded protein is CASSIRGLAGNFGEQYF.

This clonotype was observed at least ten times. The V call is TRBV3-1, the J call TRBJ2-1, with D maybe TRBD2 (5 bases). Trimming removed 1 base from V and 6 bases from J, with 13 bases in between. The CDR3 runs 15 residues. CDR1 LGHDT and CDR2 YNNKEL come from the germline V gene (reference sequence). CDR3 loop: CASSQGRAASNEQFF. In nucleotides, the CDR3 is TGTGCCAGCAGCCAAGGGCGGGCCGCCTCCAATGAGCAGTTCTTC.

This CDR3 is CASNNPFTGNSYEQYF. For the CDR3, the DNA is TGTGCCAGCAACAATCCCTTCACAGGGAACTCCTACGAGCAGTACTTC. The chain uses TRBV6-2 or TRBV6-3 and TRBJ2-7; a weak D match, TRBD1 (6 bases). CDR3 length: 16 amino acids. V lost 7 bases and J 0 bases, leaving 19 bases between the germline ends. CDR1 and CDR2 from the germline V gene are MNHEY and SVGEGT.

This clonotype has ten or more counts. The chain employs TRBV15 and TRBJ1-1; possible D gene TRBD1, 5 bases. The CDR3 runs 15 residues. V was cut by 1 base and J by 2 bases, with 11 bases left in between. Germline loops: CDR1 LNHNV, CDR2 YYDKDF (reference sequence). CDR3 sequence: CATSRGGVSNTEAFF. The CDR3 DNA follows: TGTGCCACCAGCAGAGGGGGGGTGTCCAACACTGAAGCTTTCTTT.

J is TRBJ1-2 and V is TRBV5-4; 8 bases agree with TRBD1. The ends lost 0 bases at V and 4 bases at J; junction bases unmatched: 2. The CDR3 is 14 residues long. Germline CDR1 and CDR2: SGHNT and YYREEE (reference sequence). The CDR3 here is CASSLEDRAYGYTF. In DNA form, the CDR3 reads TGTGCCAGCAGCTTGGAGGACAGGGCCTATGGCTACACCTTC.

The J gene is TRBJ2-7, the V gene TRBV5-1; TRBD1 is a possible D gene (6 bases). Germline V gives CDR1 SGHRS, CDR2 YFSETQ. V was clipped by 5 bases and J by 0 bases, with 18 bases between them. The CDR3 has 16 residues. The CDR3 reads CASSLNRDTASYEQYF. The CDR3 DNA is TGCGCCAGCAGTCTTAATCGGGACACCGCCTCCTACGAGCAGTACTTC.

This clonotype came up many times. The chain combines TRBV28 with TRBJ2-7; 8 bases fit TRBD1. CDR1 is MDHEN and CDR2 is SYDVKM in the germline V gene. The CDR3 runs 16 residues. Losses at the gene ends were 3 bases for V and 2 bases for J; bases not matched to a gene: 9. The CDR3 region has the DNA TGTGCCAGCAGTTTTGGAGGACAGGGCCGGCCCTACGAGCAGTACTTC. Translating gives CASSFGGQGRPYEQYF.

The chain employs TRBV24-1 and TRBJ2-1; D gene unclear. This CDR3 has 15 amino acids. Trimming removed 6 bases from V and 2 bases from J, with 13 bases in between. Germline V gene data show CDR1 as KGHDR and CDR2 as SFDVKD. The CDR3 coding sequence is TGTGCCACCAGTTCCTCGGTCCCACCCTACAATGAGCAGTTCTTC. Protein sequence: CATSSSVPPYNEQFF.

As DNA, the CDR3 is TGTGCCAGCAGTTCTGAGGGGGCAGTTTCGGATACGCAGTATTTT. It encodes CASSSEGAVSDTQYF. The V gene is TRBV12-3 or TRBV12-4, the J gene TRBJ2-3; TRBD1 aligns across 7 bases. This CDR3 has 15 residues. Trimming cost V 4 bases and J 6 bases; bases outside gene matches: 10.

This clonotype was counted at least ten times. CDR3 loop: CASGWRRGDIQYF. Written as DNA, the CDR3 is TGTGCCAGCGGGTGGAGGCGAGGAGACATTCAGTACTTC. The chain is built from TRBV11-2 and TRBJ2-4, with D possibly TRBD2 on 5 matching bases. The CDR3 spans 13 residues. The germline V and J ends were trimmed by 8 bases and 8 bases, with 16 bases remaining between them. Germline assignment: CDR1 SGHAT and CDR2 FQNNGV.